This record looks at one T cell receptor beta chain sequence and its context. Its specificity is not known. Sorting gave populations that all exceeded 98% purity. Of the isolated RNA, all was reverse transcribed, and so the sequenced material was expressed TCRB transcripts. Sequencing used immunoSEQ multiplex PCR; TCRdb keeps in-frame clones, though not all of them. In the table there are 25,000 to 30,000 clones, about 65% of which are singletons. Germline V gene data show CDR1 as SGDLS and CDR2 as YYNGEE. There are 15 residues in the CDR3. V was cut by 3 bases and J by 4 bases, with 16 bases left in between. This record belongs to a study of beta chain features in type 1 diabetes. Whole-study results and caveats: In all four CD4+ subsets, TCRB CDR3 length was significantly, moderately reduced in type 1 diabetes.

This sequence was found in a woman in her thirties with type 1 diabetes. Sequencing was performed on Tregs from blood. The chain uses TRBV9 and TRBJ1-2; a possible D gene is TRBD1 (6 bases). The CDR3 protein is CASSAGTTGIYGYTF. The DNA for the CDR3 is TGTGCCAGCAGCGCTGGCACGACAGGTATCTATGGCTACACCTTC. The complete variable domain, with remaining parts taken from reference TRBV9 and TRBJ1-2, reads DSGVTQTPKHLITATGQRVTLRCSPRSGDLSVYWYQQSLDQGLQFLIQYYNGEERAKGNILERFSAQQFPDLHSELNLSSLELGDSALYFCASSAGTTGIYGYTFGSGTRLTVV.